This T cell receptor (beta chain) was recorded in a study of blood T cell repertoires in COVID-19. The ends were cut back, 5 bases at V and 1 base at J, with 9 bases in the middle. In germline, CDR1 is SEHNR, CDR2 FQNEAQ (reference sequence). The CDR3 contains 15 residues. Original analysis: Amplification with reference gene primers provided the estimates of nucleated cell counts. The data were produced by immunoSEQ multiplex PCR, yet TCRdb's version contains in-frame clones alone and is incomplete. V and J calls plus clone size are reproduced from that table; the DNA served to infer D and trimming. The repertoire includes about 72,000 clones, more than 80% of them detected once, and about 8.3% sits in the top ten.

Sequenced material: peripheral blood. The chain links TRBV7-9 to TRBJ1-6; weak D call: TRBD1 (6 bases). The receptor comes from a man aged 25-45 years with acute or convalescent COVID-19. CDR3 in amino acids: CASSGTGSYNSPLHF. CDR3 nucleotide sequence: TGTGCCAGCAGCGGAACAGGGTCCTATAATTCACCCCTCCACTTT.